This TCR beta chain derives from a study of blood T cell repertoires in COVID-19. Study information: COVID-19 samples collected from the United States, Italy and Spain covered acute and convalescent phases. PBMCs, B-cell-depleted T cells, or T cells provided the cDNA or gDNA that made up the material.

Authors' processing steps: From reference gene primer amplification, estimates of nucleated cell counts were derived. Here immunoSEQ multiplex PCR was the method, and the copy in TCRdb shows in-frame clones only, minus some. The V and J calls and clone size are taken from that table; D and trimming were inferred from the DNA. The sample lists 90,000 to 120,000 clones, more than 70% occurring once. V trimming: 5 bases; J trimming: 9 bases; junction bases outside the gene matches: 25. Germline CDR1 and CDR2: SNHLY and FYNNEI. The CDR3 extends over 19 amino acids. This sequence joins TRBV2 and TRBJ1-5, with 7 bases matching TRBD1. Sequenced material: peripheral blood. This receptor was obtained from a man aged 65 to 85 with acute or convalescent COVID-19. For the CDR3, the DNA is TGTGCCAGCAGTCCCCCTTGGACAGGCGACGGTGGAAAATATCGGCCCCAGCATTTT. Residues: CASSPPWTGDGGKYRPQHF.